The clone carrying this T cell receptor (beta chain) has only one observation. Assay used: immunoSEQ multiplex PCR; TCRdb lists only in-frame clones, some missing. The table shows under 300,000 clones, with roughly 91% occurring only once. The data are from a study of blood T cell repertoires in COVID-19. Germline CDR1 and CDR2: MNHEY and SVGAGI. The CDR3 is 15 amino acids. The J segment lost 4 bases and the V segment lost 6 bases, leaving 10 bases of the junction unmatched. The clonotype was recovered from a woman in her sixties in a cohort exposed to, infected with or recovered from COVID-19 (not recorded which). V is TRBV6-5 and J is TRBJ2-7; 9 bases are a match to TRBD1. Material: PBMCs or T cells enriched from blood (not recorded which). This CDR3 is CASRLARTGAYEQYF. For the CDR3, the DNA is TGTGCCAGCAGATTGGCGAGGACAGGGGCTTACGAGCAGTACTTC.